This T cell receptor beta chain was retrieved from a study of shared clonotypes between healthy human individuals. Across the study: Each donor contributed plates that comprised three CD4 naive, three CD4 memory, two CD8 naive and one CD8 memory.

Regarding the study as a whole: Of the naive CD4 clonotypes, 4% to 5% were shared across several donors. Across subsets, estimated richness was generally greater for naive than for memory populations.

Method: immunoSEQ multiplex PCR; TCRdb's copy keeps in-frame clones and lacks some. The sample holds approximately 640,000 clones, less than 95% seen once. The CDR3 runs 15 residues. Germline values: CDR1 SGHAT, CDR2 FQNNGV. V trimming: 2 bases; J trimming: 15 bases; junction bases outside the gene matches: 16. Comments on this clone: Its specificity is unknown.

The chain employs TRBV11-2 and TRBJ2-1, with TRBD2 matching over 7 bases. The specimen was memory CD8+ T cells from PBMCs. Subset in this sample: CD45RO+ cells pooled with CCR7-negative TemRA cells. This TCR was recovered from a man between 18 and 29 years old in good health. Some clones in this sample may be carry-over from other donors' samples. The CDR3 is CASSLRGGGGVRRFF. CDR3 DNA: TGTGCCAGCAGCTTAAGAGGTGGGGGGGGTGTCAGACGGTTCTTC.